This entry is about one T cell receptor beta chain. Reverse transcription of all isolated RNA meant that expressed TCRB transcripts were sequenced. The data were produced by immunoSEQ multiplex PCR, yet TCRdb's version contains in-frame clones alone and is incomplete. Of 900,000 or so clones in the sample, around a sixth were seen once. V dropped 3 bases and J dropped 2 bases, with 5 bases sitting between them. In germline, CDR1 is MNHEY, CDR2 SMNVEV (reference sequence). The CDR3 has 14 residues. The data derive from a study of beta chain features in type 1 diabetes. Study context: The patient and healthy donor groups were comparable for age, gender and cell yields.

J is TRBJ2-6 and V is TRBV27; D not resolved. The sequence came from a woman aged 18-29 years in good health. Sequencing input: naive CD4+ T cells from blood. The CDR3, as DNA: TGTGCCAGCAGTTTGGGCCCTGGGGCCAACGTCCTGACTTTC. Its translation: CASSLGPGANVLTF.